This T cell receptor beta chain derives from a study of graft-versus-host responses after intestinal transplantation. This clone was found a few times. Per the germline V gene, CDR1 is MNHEY and CDR2 is SMNVEV (reference sequence). The CDR3 totals 15 residues. With 5 bases clipped from V and 3 bases from J, the junction kept 6 bases outside the gene matches. Here immunoSEQ multiplex PCR was the method, and the copy in TCRdb shows in-frame clones only, minus some. The table shows around 5,700 clones, with roughly 32% occurring only once. Here the sequenced sample was alloreactive CD4+ T cells from a mixed lymphocyte reaction culture, taken before transplantation. Subset given: CFSE-low proliferating T cells sorted from approximately 6-day pre-transplant mixed lymphocyte reaction (GvH or HvG direction). This rearrangement joins TRBV27 to TRBJ2-7; 11 nucleotides align to TRBD2. The source is a human patient who was an organ donor for intestinal transplantation. CDR3 region: CASSRVAGGFYEQYF. The CDR3 DNA is TGTGCCAGCAGTAGAGTAGCGGGGGGGTTCTACGAGCAGTACTTC.